This T cell receptor beta chain originates from a study of blood T cell repertoires in COVID-19. For the study at large: T cells, B-cell-depleted T cells, or PBMCs supplied cDNA or gDNA.

Germline V lookup: CDR1 SEHNR, CDR2 FQNEAQ (reference sequence). V shed 5 bases and J shed 16 bases, with 18 bases lying between them. This CDR3 is built from 12 residues. Clones were sequenced by immunoSEQ multiplex PCR, and TCRdb holds only the in-frame ones, with some missing. This table has about 440,000 clones, approximately 88% appearing once. The sequence came from a woman aged 45 to 65 with COVID-19, enrolled during active disease. J is TRBJ2-1 and V is TRBV7-9, with D perhaps TRBD2 (6 bases). Sequenced sample: peripheral blood. The CDR3 spells CASSPGTAGTFF. The CDR3 DNA sequence: TGTGCCAGCAGCCCAGGGACGGCAGGGACTTTCTTC.